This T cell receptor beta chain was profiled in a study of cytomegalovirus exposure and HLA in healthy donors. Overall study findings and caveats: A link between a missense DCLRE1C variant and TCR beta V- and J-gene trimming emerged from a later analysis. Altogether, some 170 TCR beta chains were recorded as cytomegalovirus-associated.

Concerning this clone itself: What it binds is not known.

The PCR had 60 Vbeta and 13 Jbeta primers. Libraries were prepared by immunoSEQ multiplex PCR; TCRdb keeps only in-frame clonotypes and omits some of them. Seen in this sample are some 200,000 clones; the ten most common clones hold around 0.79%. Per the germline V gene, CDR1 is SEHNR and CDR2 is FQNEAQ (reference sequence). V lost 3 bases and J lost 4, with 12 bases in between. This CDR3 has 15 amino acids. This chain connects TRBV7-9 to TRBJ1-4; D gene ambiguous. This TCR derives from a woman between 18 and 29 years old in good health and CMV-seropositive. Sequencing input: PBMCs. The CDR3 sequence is CASSFGDGLNEKLFF. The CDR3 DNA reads TGTGCCAGCAGCTTCGGGGATGGCCTTAATGAAAAACTGTTTTTT.